This T cell receptor (beta chain) was identified in a study of blood T cells in healthy people across ages. V gave up 2 bases and J gave up 1 base, with 12 bases separating them. CDR1 MNHNY and CDR2 SVGAGI come from the germline V gene (reference sequence). The CDR3 loop spans 16 amino acids. For the second PCR, which ran for 7 to 11 cycles, a sample-barcoded 5' primer and a J-beta primer mix were used. TCRdb fed the 5' RACE reads into MiXCR, producing one record per CDR3 protein. Seen here are roughly 800,000 distinct CDR3 sequences, approximately 24% observed once, and the top ten hold approximately 2.9%. The data also belong to a second study, concerning T cells of mothers and their children. That source adds: A few healthy Caucasian mothers, along with their six children, were the donors.

The sequenced sample was blood. This TCR derives from a boy aged 5-17 years in good health. The chain combines TRBV6-6 with TRBJ2-1, with D perhaps matching TRBD2 (6 bases). CDR3 loop: CASSYVTSRSYNEQFF. CDR3 nucleotide sequence: TGTGCCAGCAGTTACGTCACTAGCAGGTCCTACAATGAGCAGTTCTTC.